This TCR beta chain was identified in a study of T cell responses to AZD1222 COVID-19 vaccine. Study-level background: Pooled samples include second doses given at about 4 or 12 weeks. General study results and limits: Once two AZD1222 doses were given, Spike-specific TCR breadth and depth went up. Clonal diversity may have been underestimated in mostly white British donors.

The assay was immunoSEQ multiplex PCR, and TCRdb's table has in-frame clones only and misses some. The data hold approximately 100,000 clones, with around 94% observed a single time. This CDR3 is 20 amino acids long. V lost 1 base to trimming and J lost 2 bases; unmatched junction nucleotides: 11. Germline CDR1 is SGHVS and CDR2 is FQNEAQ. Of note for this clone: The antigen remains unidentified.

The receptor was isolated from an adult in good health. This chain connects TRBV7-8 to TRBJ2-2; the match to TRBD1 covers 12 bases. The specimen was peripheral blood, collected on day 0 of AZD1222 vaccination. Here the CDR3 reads CASSLVGTGGAGVNTGELFF. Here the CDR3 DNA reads TGTGCCAGCAGCTTAGTTGGGACAGGGGGCGCTGGGGTCAACACCGGGGAGCTGTTTTTT.